The 15 T cell receptor beta chains presented below share a single source sample, sequenced in a study of shared clonotypes between healthy human individuals. The method was immunoSEQ multiplex PCR; TCRdb's version includes in-frame clones alone and lacks a portion of them. This table has over 2 million clones, around 90% appearing once. What was sequenced was naive CD4+ T cells from PBMCs. Indicated subset: CD45RA+ positively selected. Receptors originate from a man aged 18 to 30 in good health. Some clones in this sample may be carry-over from other donors' samples.

V usage is TRBV7-8 and J usage is TRBJ2-7; TRBD1 agrees at 9 bases. The V and J ends lost 5 bases and 3 bases, in that order; junction bases with no gene match: 5. CDR1 and CDR2 (germline): SGHVS, FQNEAQ. The CDR3 extends over 14 amino acids. CDR3 sequence (DNA): TGTGCCAGCAGCCCTCCGGGACAGGGCTACGAGCAGTACTTC. This codes for CASSPPGQGYEQYF.

The chain employs TRBV7-9 and TRBJ1-6; tentatively, D is TRBD1 (5 bases). Trimming cost V 0 bases and J 9 bases, with 9 bases left between them. The CDR3 spans 14 residues. Germline lookup yields CDR1 SEHNR and CDR2 FQNEAQ (reference sequence). The CDR3 bases are TGTGCCAGCAGCTTAGCGGAGGGGATTTCACCCCTCCACTTT. Encoded protein: CASSLAEGISPLHF.

This clone showed up just once. The rearrangement uses TRBV2 and TRBJ2-7; 12 bases align to TRBD1. From germline, CDR1 is SNHLY and CDR2 FYNNEI. V lost 6 bases, J lost 6 bases, and 3 bases stayed unmatched. The CDR3 runs 13 residues. CDR3 DNA sequence: TGTGCCAGCAGGGGACAGGGGGCGGGCGAGCAGTACTTC. This gives the protein CASRGQGAGEQYF.

The chain has TRBV5-1 and TRBJ2-5; D is ambiguous. The CDR3 extends over 14 amino acids. CDR1 SGHRS and CDR2 YFSETQ come from the germline V gene. Trimming left V 4 bases short and J 2 bases short, with 12 bases between. Here the CDR3 reads CASSRLSWQETQYF. CDR3 nucleotide sequence: TGCGCCAGCAGCCGACTTTCCTGGCAAGAGACCCAGTACTTC.

This chain uses TRBV14 with TRBJ2-5; TRBD1 might be the D (5 bases). Per the germline V gene, CDR1 is SGHDN and CDR2 is FVKESK. V was shortened by 1 base and J by 0 bases, with 12 bases between the two germline ends. CDR3 length: 16 amino acids. The CDR3 region is CASSQVTRANQETQYF. CDR3 nucleotides: TGTGCCAGCAGCCAAGTGACCAGGGCCAACCAAGAGACCCAGTACTTC.

This chain connects TRBV5-1 to TRBJ2-3, with a possible D match to TRBD2 (6 bases). Trimming removed 3 bases at V and 2 bases at J, with 13 bases between. This CDR3 contains 15 residues. Looked up from germline, CDR1 is SGHRS and CDR2 is YFSETQ. This chain's CDR3 is CASSSLTGDTDTQYF. DNA for the CDR3: TGCGCCAGCAGCTCCCTTACGGGAGACACAGATACGCAGTATTTT.

The chain links TRBV6-1 to TRBJ2-5, with 12 positions matching TRBD1. Germline CDR1 and CDR2: MNHNS and SASEGT. J lost 5 bases, V lost 2 bases, and 3 bases had no gene match. The CDR3 consists of 15 residues. The CDR3 reads CASSERDRGLETQYF. The CDR3 DNA follows: TGTGCCAGCAGTGAACGGGACAGGGGGCTTGAGACCCAGTACTTC.

Note on this clone: Other nucleotide sequences from this sample produce the same CDR3. The rearrangement uses TRBV5-6 and TRBJ1-2; D is unresolved. The length of the CDR3 is 12 residues. Germline-derived CDR1 and CDR2 are SGHDT and YYEEEE. Trimming removed 0 bases at V and 4 bases at J, with 4 bases between. The CDR3: CASSLASYGYTF. The CDR3 nucleotides are TGTGCCAGCAGCTTGGCTTCCTATGGCTACACCTTC.

Only a few counts were recorded for this clone. The rearrangement uses TRBV4-2 and TRBJ1-1; D unresolved. V lost 0 bases and J 0 bases, leaving 8 bases between the germline ends. CDR3 size: 15 residues. Germline loops: CDR1 LGHNA, CDR2 YNFKEQ. The CDR3 is CASSQEYGMNTEAFF. CDR3 coding DNA: TGTGCCAGCAGCCAAGAGTACGGGATGAACACTGAAGCTTTCTTT.

In DNA form, the CDR3 reads TGTGCCTGGGCCCTGGGACTATCCGGGGAGCTGTTTTTT. It translates to CAWALGLSGELFF. The J gene is TRBJ2-2, the V gene TRBV30; 7 bases line up with TRBD2. The CDR3 sequence is 13 residues long. V dropped 5 bases and J dropped 6; count of bases not matched to a gene: 6. CDR1 GTSNPN and CDR2 SVGIG come from the germline V gene (reference sequence). Filled out from reference TRBV30 and TRBJ2-2, the complete variable domain reads SQTIHQWPATLVQPVGSPLSLECTVEGTSNPNLYWYRQAAGRGLQLLFYSVGIGQISSEVPQNLSASRPQDRQFILSSKKLLLSDSGFYLCAWALGLSGELFFGEGSRLTVL.

This sequence joins TRBV5-4 and TRBJ2-1; TRBD2 agrees at 12 bases. Germline CDR1 is SGHNT and CDR2 is YYREEE (reference sequence). The CDR3 sequence is 18 residues long. J was trimmed by 1 base and V by 4 bases; bases with no gene match: 9. The CDR3 coding sequence is TGTGCCAGCAGCCCGTCGGGACTAGCGGGCAGATCCTACAATGAGCAGTTCTTC. As protein: CASSPSGLAGRSYNEQFF.

This chain links TRBV5-1 with TRBJ2-5, with a possible D match to TRBD1 (5 bases). CDR1 SGHRS and CDR2 YFSETQ come from the germline V gene. Trimming shortened V by 0 bases and J by 4 bases, and 13 bases separated the two germline ends. CDR3 size: 15 residues. Here the CDR3 DNA reads TGCGCCAGCAGCTTGGGGTCAGCAGGGTTAGAGACCCAGTACTTC. Its translation is CASSLGSAGLETQYF.

V and J are TRBV28 and TRBJ2-7; unclear D gene. In germline, CDR1 is MDHEN, CDR2 SYDVKM. The CDR3 consists of 12 residues. Trimming took 8 bases from V and 0 from J, leaving 8 bases between them. The CDR3 sequence is CASGQSSYEQYF. For the CDR3, the DNA is TGTGCCAGCGGCCAAAGCTCCTACGAGCAGTACTTC. The full variable domain, rest sourced from reference TRBV28 and TRBJ2-7, is DVKVTQSSRYLVKRTGEKVFLECVQDMDHENMFWYRQDPGLGLRLIYFSYDVKMKEKGDIPEGYSVSREKKERFSLILESASTNQTSMYLCASGQSSYEQYFGPGTRLTVT.

V usage is TRBV18 and J usage is TRBJ1-2; the match to TRBD1 covers 10 bases. Germline trimming cut 1 base from V and 7 bases from J; bases unmatched to any gene: 9. This CDR3 region has 16 residues. Germline loops: CDR1 KGHSH, CDR2 LQKENI. The CDR3 DNA sequence: TGTGCCAGCTCACCACGCCGGGACAGGGGAGATGGTGGCTACACCTTC. Encoded protein: CASSPRRDRGDGGYTF.

Only one count was recorded for this clone. The genes are TRBV7-9 and TRBJ2-2; 7 bases are shared with TRBD1. V was pared by 6 bases and J by 0 bases, with 7 bases of the junction left unmatched. Germline CDR1 is SEHNR and CDR2 is FQNEAQ (reference sequence). The CDR3 has 16 amino acids. DNA of the CDR3: TGTGCCAGCAGGAACCCCGGGACAGCGAACACCGGGGAGCTGTTTTTT. This codes for CASRNPGTANTGELFF.